This paragraph reports one T cell receptor (beta chain). TCRdb's copy holds only in-frame clones and misses some; the assay was immunoSEQ multiplex PCR. The data contain 140,000 to 150,000 clones, more than 65% of them singletons. Per the germline V gene, CDR1 is LNHDA and CDR2 is SQIVND (reference sequence). This CDR3 contains 15 residues. J gave up 4 bases and V 4 bases, and 6 bases lay outside the gene matches. These data are taken from a study of blood T cell repertoires in COVID-19. Sequencing was performed on peripheral blood. This chain uses TRBV19 with TRBJ2-1; 8 bases are a match to TRBD2. This receptor was identified in a man in his sixties with acute or convalescent COVID-19. CDR3 in amino acids: CASSTQGGGYNEQFF. In DNA form, the CDR3 reads TGTGCCAGTAGTACTCAAGGCGGGGGGTACAATGAGCAGTTCTTC.